The rows below give T cell receptor beta chains drawn from one sample of a study of post-analysis software for immune sequencing data. TCRdb independently ran MiXCR on the PCR reads; one entry per CDR3 protein. The sample comprises 700,000 to 900,000 distinct CDR3 sequences, 35% to 55% of which are singletons, and roughly 5% rests with the top ten. Sequencing was done on a sample of blood. The receptor source for this set is a girl between 10 and 17 years old with multiple sclerosis. CDR3s include the opening cysteine and the closing phenylalanine or tryptophan. D genes are given only for firm matches. Only part of the rows carry a size: once, few, many, or a class if the clone is expanded.

V gene	J gene	D gene	clone size	CDR3 protein	CDR3 DNA
TRBV27	TRBJ2-1	TRBD2	NA	CASISHGTSVDEQFF	TGTGCCAGCATTTCACACGGGACTAGCGTTGATGAGCAGTTCTTC
TRBV15	TRBJ2-5	NA	NA	CATSRDRADEQYF	TGTGCCACCAGCAGAGATAGGGCGGATGAGCAGTACTTC
TRBV5-1	TRBJ1-2	NA	few	CASAQDGNYGYTF	TGCGCCAGCGCCCAGGACGGGAACTATGGCTACACCTTC
TRBV29-1	TRBJ2-6	NA	NA	CSVEDRLHASPGASVLTF	TGCAGCGTTGAAGATCGGCTACACGCCTCTCCCGGGGCCAGCGTCCTGACTTTC
TRBV12-3/TRBV12-4	TRBJ2-5	TRBD2	NA	CASRRTSGSGSQYF	TGTGCCAGCAGGCGCACTAGCGGGAGTGGGTCCCAGTACTTC
TRBV27	TRBJ2-7	NA	NA	CASGNYGGGYEQYF	TGTGCCAGCGGCAACTACGGGGGAGGCTACGAGCAGTACTTC
TRBV6-5	TRBJ2-1	TRBD2	NA	CASSEPGLARHEQFF	TGTGCCAGCAGTGAACCGGGACTAGCAAGACATGAGCAGTTCTTC
TRBV7-8	TRBJ2-5	NA	few	CASSFRDFQETQYF	TGTGCCAGCAGCTTTCGGGACTTTCAAGAGACCCAGTACTTC
TRBV6-5	TRBJ1-2	TRBD1	few	CASSYSGTGIGYTF	TGTGCCAGCAGTTACTCAGGGACAGGGATAGGCTACACCTTC
TRBV20-1	TRBJ1-5	NA	NA	CSASEGWNNQPQHF	TGCAGTGCTAGTGAAGGGTGGAACAATCAGCCCCAGCATTTT
TRBV7-8	TRBJ2-7	NA	NA	CASSLAVGQPYEQYF	TGTGCCAGCAGCTTAGCGGTAGGACAGCCCTACGAGCAGTACTTC
TRBV7-6	TRBJ2-6	NA	NA	CASSLGPAGAGANVRTF	TGTGCCAGCAGCTTAGGCCCCGCCGGGGCTGGGGCCAACGTCCGGACTTTC
TRBV15	TRBJ1-4	TRBD1	NA	CATSRDFGTGGLSFTLFF	TGTGCCACCAGCAGAGATTTCGGGACAGGGGGATTATCTTTCACACTGTTTTTT
TRBV12-3/TRBV12-4	TRBJ2-1	NA	NA	CASSLLDSNNEQFF	TGTGCCAGCAGTTTACTTGACAGCAACAATGAGCAGTTCTTC
TRBV9	TRBJ2-7	TRBD2	NA	CASSLRGESSYEQYF	TGTGCCAGCAGCTTACGGGGGGAGAGCTCCTACGAGCAGTACTTC
TRBV5-1	TRBJ1-5	NA	NA	CASSLFRIPDRDPNQPQHF	TGCGCCAGCAGCTTGTTTCGGATTCCGGATCGGGACCCTAATCAGCCCCAGCATTTT
TRBV20-1	TRBJ1-2	NA	NA	CSARALGGQNYGYTF	TGCAGTGCTAGGGCCTTAGGGGGGCAGAACTATGGCTACACCTTC
TRBV6-6	TRBJ2-7	TRBD1	NA	CASSQPGQGYGEQYF	TGTGCCAGCAGTCAACCGGGACAGGGGTACGGCGAGCAGTACTTC
TRBV6-5	TRBJ2-6	TRBD1	NA	CASSYSGQGSWGANVLTF	TGTGCCAGCAGTTATTCAGGACAGGGGTCTTGGGGGGCCAACGTCCTGACTTTC
TRBV28	TRBJ2-1	TRBD2	NA	CASTVSGSSYNEQFF	TGTGCCAGCACCGTCAGCGGGAGCTCCTACAATGAGCAGTTCTTC
TRBV7-6	TRBJ1-1	NA	NA	CASREEQNTEAFF	TGTGCCAGCAGGGAGGAGCAGAACACTGAAGCTTTCTTT
TRBV10-3	TRBJ2-7	NA	NA	CAISESDTGTETYEQYF	TGTGCCATCAGTGAGTCGGACACCGGGACGGAGACCTACGAGCAGTACTTC
TRBV10-3	TRBJ2-7	TRBD1	few	CAITTTGGVHEQYF	TGTGCCATCACCACGACAGGGGGTGTCCACGAGCAGTACTTC
TRBV6-6	TRBJ1-2	NA	NA	CASSSWGDGYTF	TGTGCCAGCAGTTCCTGGGGGGACGGCTACACCTTC
TRBV7-2	TRBJ2-3	NA	NA	CASSSTKDTQYF	TGTGCCAGCAGCTCAACTAAAGATACGCAGTATTTT
TRBV7-2	TRBJ2-7	TRBD2	once	CASSWGLAGVSEQYF	TGTGCCAGCAGCTGGGGACTAGCGGGAGTGAGCGAGCAGTACTTC
TRBV20-1	TRBJ2-7	TRBD2	NA	CSASPTRAGVVHEQYF	TGCAGTGCTAGCCCTACTCGGGCGGGAGTAGTCCACGAGCAGTACTTC
TRBV7-6	TRBJ2-1	TRBD2	NA	CASSLVGAGLAGVNEQFF	TGTGCCAGCAGCTTAGTCGGGGCAGGGCTAGCGGGAGTTAATGAGCAGTTCTTC
TRBV19	TRBJ1-4	NA	once	CASSIVPITNEKLFF	TGTGCCAGTAGTATAGTGCCGATAACTAATGAAAAACTGTTTTTT
TRBV2	TRBJ1-4	NA	NA	CASSGRRSNEKLFF	TGTGCCAGCAGTGGTCGCCGATCTAATGAAAAACTGTTTTTT
TRBV7-8	TRBJ2-5	TRBD2	NA	CASSVAGKETQYF	TGTGCCAGCAGCGTAGCGGGAAAAGAGACCCAGTACTTC
TRBV9	TRBJ2-1	TRBD1	NA	CASSVGGQGRNEQFF	TGTGCCAGCAGCGTAGGGGGACAGGGACGGAATGAGCAGTTCTTC
TRBV7-9	TRBJ2-7	NA	NA	CASSPPAGVREQYF	TGTGCCAGCAGCCCCCCGGCAGGGGTGCGCGAGCAGTACTTC
TRBV12-3/TRBV12-4	TRBJ2-7	NA	NA	CASSPPASGVNEQYF	TGTGCCAGCAGCCCCCCGGCTTCCGGGGTGAATGAGCAGTACTTC
TRBV13	TRBJ2-5	TRBD2	NA	CASGLGLALQETQYF	TGTGCCAGCGGTCTCGGACTAGCGCTGCAAGAGACCCAGTACTTC
TRBV6-5	TRBJ2-7	NA	few	CASSYALGGSSYEQYF	TGTGCCAGCAGTTACGCCCTCGGAGGGTCATCCTACGAGCAGTACTTC
TRBV28	TRBJ2-7	NA	NA	CASSFLTSEYEQYF	TGTGCCAGCAGTTTCCTCACTAGTGAGTACGAGCAGTACTTC